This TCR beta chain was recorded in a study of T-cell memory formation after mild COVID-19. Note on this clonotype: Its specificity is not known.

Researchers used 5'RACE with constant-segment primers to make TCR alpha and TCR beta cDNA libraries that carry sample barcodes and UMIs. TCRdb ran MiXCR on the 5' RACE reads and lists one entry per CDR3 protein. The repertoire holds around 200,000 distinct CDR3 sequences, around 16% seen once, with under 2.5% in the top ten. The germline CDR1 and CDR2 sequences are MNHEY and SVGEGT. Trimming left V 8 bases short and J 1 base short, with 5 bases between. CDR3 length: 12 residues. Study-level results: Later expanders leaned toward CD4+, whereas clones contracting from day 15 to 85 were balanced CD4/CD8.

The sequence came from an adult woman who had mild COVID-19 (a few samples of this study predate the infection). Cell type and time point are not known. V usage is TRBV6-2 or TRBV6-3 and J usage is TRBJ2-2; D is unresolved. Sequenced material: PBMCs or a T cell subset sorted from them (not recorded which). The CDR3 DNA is TGTGCCAGCGAGGTGAACACCGGGGAGCTGTTTTTT. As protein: CASEVNTGELFF.